This T cell receptor (beta chain) was recorded in a study of long-term antiretroviral therapy in people with HIV. The study, taken as a whole, reports: Clones expanded before ART dominated the repertoire at all time points. The study found narrower CDR3 length ranges in HIV repertoires than in controls.

Researchers ran immunoSEQ v3.0 at survey level. Only in-frame clones appear in the TCRdb table, and some are missing; sequencing was by immunoSEQ multiplex PCR. The data show under 30,000 clones, with 88% seen just once and under 9.5% held by the top ten. Trimming took off 5 bases at V and 11 bases at J, with 15 bases between the two ends. The CDR3 spans 13 residues. Germline CDR1 is SGHAT and CDR2 is FQNNGV. Each HIV participant was treated in the United States. To note about this clone: Its antigen is still unknown.

This sample comprised unsorted PBMCs, obtained approximately 5 years before starting antiretroviral therapy. The sequence was obtained from a man in his fifties or sixties with HIV. This sequence joins TRBV11-2 and TRBJ1-4; D call uncertain. This chain's CDR3 is CASSPDGVGKLFF. For the CDR3, the DNA is TGTGCCAGCAGCCCTGATGGGGTTGGGAAACTGTTTTTT.